Given below is one T cell receptor (beta chain) in context. This entry is derived from a study of blood T cell repertoires in COVID-19. On the study more broadly: T cells, B-cell-depleted T cells, or PBMCs supplied cDNA or gDNA.

V was cut by 5 bases and J by 0 bases, with 8 bases left in between. The CDR3 has 14 residues. CDR1 and CDR2 from the germline V gene are SNHLY and FYNNEI. The protocol was immunoSEQ multiplex PCR, while the TCRdb copy is restricted to in-frame clones and leaves out a portion. The table shows around 280,000 clones, with around four fifths occurring only once. The specimen sequenced was peripheral blood. The chain carries TRBV2 and TRBJ1-5, with a weak D call TRBD1 (5 bases). This clonotype was obtained from a woman aged 50 to 65 with active or convalescent COVID-19. The CDR3 protein is CASSRGYSNQPQHF. As DNA, the CDR3 is TGTGCCAGCAGTCGGGGGTATAGCAATCAGCCCCAGCATTTT.